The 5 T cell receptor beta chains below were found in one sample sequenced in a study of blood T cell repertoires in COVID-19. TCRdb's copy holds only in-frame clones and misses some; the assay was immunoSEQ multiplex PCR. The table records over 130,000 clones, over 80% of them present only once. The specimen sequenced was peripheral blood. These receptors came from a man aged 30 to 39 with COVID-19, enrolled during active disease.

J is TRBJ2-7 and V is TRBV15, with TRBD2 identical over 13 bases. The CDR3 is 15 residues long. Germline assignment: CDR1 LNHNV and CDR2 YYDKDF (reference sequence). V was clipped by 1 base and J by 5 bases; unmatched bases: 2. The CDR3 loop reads CATSRGTSGRDEQYF. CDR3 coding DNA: TGTGCCACCAGCAGAGGGACTAGCGGGAGAGACGAGCAGTACTTC.

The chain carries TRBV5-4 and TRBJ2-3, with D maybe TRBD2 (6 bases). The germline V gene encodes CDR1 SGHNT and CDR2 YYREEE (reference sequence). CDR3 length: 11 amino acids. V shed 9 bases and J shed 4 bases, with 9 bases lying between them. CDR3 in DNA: TGTGCCACCGGGAGCCCAGATACGCAGTATTTT. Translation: CATGSPDTQYF. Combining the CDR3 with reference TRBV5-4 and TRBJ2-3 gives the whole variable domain ETGVTQSPTHLIKTRGQQVTLRCSSQSGHNTVSWYQQALGQGPQFIFQYYREEENGRGNFPPRFSGLQFPNYSSELNVNALELDDSALYLCATGSPDTQYFGPGTRLTVL.

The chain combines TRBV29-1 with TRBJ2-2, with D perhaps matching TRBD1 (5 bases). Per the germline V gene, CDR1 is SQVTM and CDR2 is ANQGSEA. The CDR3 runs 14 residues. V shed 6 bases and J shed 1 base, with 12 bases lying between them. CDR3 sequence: CSVGPPLNTGELFF. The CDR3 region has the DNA TGCAGCGTGGGGCCGCCATTGAACACCGGGGAGCTGTTTTTT.

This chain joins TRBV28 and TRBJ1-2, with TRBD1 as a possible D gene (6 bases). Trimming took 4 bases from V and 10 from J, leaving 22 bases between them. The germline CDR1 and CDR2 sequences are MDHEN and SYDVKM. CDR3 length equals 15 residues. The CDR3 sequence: CASSYLLTGKGDYTF. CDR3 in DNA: TGTGCCAGCAGTTACCTCCTGACAGGAAAGGGTGACTACACCTTC.

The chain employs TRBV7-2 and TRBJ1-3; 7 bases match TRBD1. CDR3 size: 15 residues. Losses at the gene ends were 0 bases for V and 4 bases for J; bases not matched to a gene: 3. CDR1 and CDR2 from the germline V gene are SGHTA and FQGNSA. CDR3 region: CASSLAGGTGNTIYF. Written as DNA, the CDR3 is TGTGCCAGCAGCTTAGCAGGGGGCACGGGAAACACCATATATTTT.